These T cell receptor beta chains were read from a single sample in a study of siplizumab effects on memory and regulatory T cells. The method was immunoSEQ multiplex PCR; TCRdb's version includes in-frame clones alone and lacks a portion of them. Of some 100,000 clones in the sample, 90% to 95% were seen once. Sequenced input: Tregs sorted from blood. These TCRs come from a human donor in good health. Each CDR3 is given with its conserved first and last residue. The order of the fields is D gene, J gene, V gene, clone size, CDR3 DNA, CDR3 protein. A D gene is named only where the DNA matches it firmly. Clone size, where shown, is once, few, many, or a class for clones that have expanded.

D gene: TRBD2; J gene: TRBJ2-2; V gene: TRBV5-1; clone size: .; CDR3 DNA: TGCGCCAGCAGCACCGGTCTAGCGGGGGTGAACACCGGGGAGCTGTTTTTT; CDR3 protein: CASSTGLAGVNTGELFF
D gene: .; J gene: TRBJ2-3; V gene: TRBV5-1; clone size: .; CDR3 DNA: TGCGCCAGCAGTTTCCAGGAGGAGGATACGCAGTATTTT; CDR3 protein: CASSFQEEDTQYF
D gene: TRBD1; J gene: TRBJ2-2; V gene: TRBV19; clone size: .; CDR3 DNA: TGTGCCAGTACCAAAGGGGACAGTGGCGGGGAGCTGTTTTTT; CDR3 protein: CASTKGDSGGELFF
D gene: .; J gene: TRBJ2-2; V gene: TRBV6-1; clone size: .; CDR3 DNA: TGTGCCAGCAGTGAGCGAGGGGTAGGGAACACCGGGGAGCTGTTTTTT; CDR3 protein: CASSERGVGNTGELFF
D gene: TRBD2; J gene: TRBJ2-5; V gene: TRBV28; clone size: .; CDR3 DNA: TGTGCCAGCAGTCCCCAAACTAGCGGGAGGGAGACCCAGTACTTC; CDR3 protein: CASSPQTSGRETQYF
D gene: .; J gene: TRBJ2-7; V gene: TRBV18; clone size: few; CDR3 DNA: TGTGCCAGCTCGTCAACCACAGGGTTGCAGTACTTC; CDR3 protein: CASSSTTGLQYF
D gene: TRBD1; J gene: TRBJ2-1; V gene: TRBV7-9; clone size: .; CDR3 DNA: TGTGCCAGCAGTACCAGGGGGAATGAGCAGTTCTTC; CDR3 protein: CASSTRGNEQFF
D gene: TRBD1; J gene: TRBJ2-2; V gene: TRBV6-1; clone size: once; CDR3 DNA: TGTGCCAGCAGGTGGGACAGCTACACCGGGGAGCTGTTTTTT; CDR3 protein: CASRWDSYTGELFF
D gene: TRBD2; J gene: TRBJ2-5; V gene: TRBV5-1; clone size: .; CDR3 DNA: TGCGCCAGCAGCTTGGGACTAGCGGGAGGGCCGGGGGAGACCCAGTACTTC; CDR3 protein: CASSLGLAGGPGETQYF
D gene: .; J gene: TRBJ1-3; V gene: TRBV2; clone size: .; CDR3 DNA: TGTGCCAGCAGTGTAGGTATCTCTGGAAACACCATATATTTT; CDR3 protein: CASSVGISGNTIYF
D gene: TRBD2; J gene: TRBJ2-3; V gene: TRBV7-3; clone size: .; CDR3 DNA: TGTGCCAGCAGCTTAGCGGGAGGGCCGATGAATACGCAGTATTTT; CDR3 protein: CASSLAGGPMNTQYF
D gene: .; J gene: TRBJ2-7; V gene: TRBV12-5; clone size: .; CDR3 DNA: TGTGCTAGTGGTTTGTATGCAGGACAGCTGCTTTACGAGCAGTACTTC; CDR3 protein: CASGLYAGQLLYEQYF
D gene: .; J gene: TRBJ2-5; V gene: TRBV7-6; clone size: .; CDR3 DNA: TGTGCCAGCAGCCCAGGGCTAGCGAGCGCCAAAGAGACCCAGTACTTC; CDR3 protein: CASSPGLASAKETQYF
D gene: TRBD2; J gene: TRBJ2-7; V gene: TRBV5-4; clone size: .; CDR3 DNA: TGTGCCAGCAGTTTGACTAGCGGGAGCTTCTCCTACGAGCAGTACTTC; CDR3 protein: CASSLTSGSFSYEQYF
D gene: .; J gene: TRBJ2-7; V gene: TRBV5-4; clone size: .; CDR3 DNA: TGTGCCAGCAGCTTGGTAAGGACCACAAGCACCGAGCAGTACTTC; CDR3 protein: CASSLVRTTSTEQYF
D gene: .; J gene: TRBJ2-3; V gene: TRBV19; clone size: .; CDR3 DNA: TGTGCCAGTAGTATCCGAAGGGGGGTTGGAGATACGCAGTATTTT; CDR3 protein: CASSIRRGVGDTQYF
D gene: TRBD1; J gene: TRBJ1-2; V gene: TRBV7-9; clone size: .; CDR3 DNA: TGTGCCAGCAGCTCCTACTCTACTTGGGGACAGGACTATGGCTACACCTTC; CDR3 protein: CASSSYSTWGQDYGYTF
D gene: .; J gene: TRBJ2-1; V gene: TRBV7-2; clone size: .; CDR3 DNA: TGTGCCAGCAGCTTATCGTCCGGGACGTACTCCTACAATGAGCAGTTCTTC; CDR3 protein: CASSLSSGTYSYNEQFF
D gene: TRBD2; J gene: TRBJ2-5; V gene: TRBV15; clone size: .; CDR3 DNA: TGTGCCACCAGCGCCGGGGCCGGGAGGGCCGTAGAGACCCAGTACTTC; CDR3 protein: CATSAGAGRAVETQYF
D gene: .; J gene: TRBJ1-1; V gene: TRBV2; clone size: .; CDR3 DNA: TGTGCCAGCAGGGGGACGGGAATGAACACTGAAGCTTTCTTT; CDR3 protein: CASRGTGMNTEAFF
D gene: .; J gene: TRBJ2-5; V gene: TRBV7-2; clone size: .; CDR3 DNA: TGTGCCAGCAGCCCTCGTAATCGGGAGACCCAGTACTTC; CDR3 protein: CASSPRNRETQYF
D gene: .; J gene: TRBJ1-1; V gene: TRBV7-9; clone size: .; CDR3 DNA: TGTGCCAGCAGCTTAGGGGCAGTGAACACTGAAGCTTTCTTT; CDR3 protein: CASSLGAVNTEAFF
D gene: TRBD1; J gene: TRBJ1-3; V gene: TRBV19; clone size: .; CDR3 DNA: TGTGCCAGTAGCGTACAGGGGGCCACTTATTCTGGAAACACCATATATTTT; CDR3 protein: CASSVQGATYSGNTIYF
D gene: TRBD2; J gene: TRBJ2-3; V gene: TRBV11-3; clone size: .; CDR3 DNA: TGTGCCAGCAGCTCCCGGGGACTAGCGGGAGATACGCAGTATTTT; CDR3 protein: CASSSRGLAGDTQYF
D gene: .; J gene: TRBJ2-1; V gene: TRBV7-3; clone size: .; CDR3 DNA: TGTGCCAGCAGCTTAACCGCGGCATCTAACAATGAGCAGTTCTTC; CDR3 protein: CASSLTAASNNEQFF
D gene: .; J gene: TRBJ2-1; V gene: TRBV6-6; clone size: .; CDR3 DNA: TGTGCCAGCAGTTACGAACGTTCCTACAATGAGCAGTTCTTC; CDR3 protein: CASSYERSYNEQFF
D gene: .; J gene: TRBJ2-3; V gene: TRBV27; clone size: .; CDR3 DNA: TGTGCCAGCAGTTGGAGCGGCCCAGATACGCAGTATTTT; CDR3 protein: CASSWSGPDTQYF
D gene: TRBD1; J gene: TRBJ2-1; V gene: TRBV9; clone size: .; CDR3 DNA: TGTGCCAGCAGCGCCACATTGGGACAGCTCTCCTACAATGAGCAGTTCTTC; CDR3 protein: CASSATLGQLSYNEQFF
D gene: TRBD2; J gene: TRBJ2-7; V gene: TRBV5-1; clone size: .; CDR3 DNA: TGCGCCAGCAGCAAAGCGGGAGTCGCGCTTGCGCTTGGCTCCTACGAGCAGTACTTC; CDR3 protein: CASSKAGVALALGSYEQYF
D gene: TRBD2; J gene: TRBJ2-7; V gene: TRBV27; clone size: .; CDR3 DNA: TGTGCCAGCAGTTTCCGTTGGGTAGCGGGAGGTTTCTCCTACGAGCAGTACTTC; CDR3 protein: CASSFRWVAGGFSYEQYF
D gene: .; J gene: TRBJ1-2; V gene: TRBV2; clone size: .; CDR3 DNA: TGTGCCAGCATGGTCAGCTATGGCTACACCTTC; CDR3 protein: CASMVSYGYTF
D gene: TRBD1; J gene: TRBJ1-2; V gene: TRBV5-6; clone size: .; CDR3 DNA: TGTGCCAGCAGCTTACAGGGGAAGTACTATGGCTACACCTTC; CDR3 protein: CASSLQGKYYGYTF
D gene: .; J gene: TRBJ2-6; V gene: TRBV19; clone size: .; CDR3 DNA: TGTGCCAGTACCCATTCTGGGGCCAACGTCCTGACTTTC; CDR3 protein: CASTHSGANVLTF
D gene: .; J gene: TRBJ1-2; V gene: TRBV28; clone size: .; CDR3 DNA: TGTGCCAGCCTTAAACAGGGAACGGACTATGGCTACACCTTC; CDR3 protein: CASLKQGTDYGYTF
D gene: TRBD2; J gene: TRBJ2-3; V gene: TRBV25-1; clone size: .; CDR3 DNA: TGTGCCAGCACTGGACTAGAAAGGCAGTATTTT; CDR3 protein: CASTGLERQYF
D gene: TRBD2; J gene: TRBJ2-1; V gene: TRBV2; clone size: .; CDR3 DNA: TGTGCCAGCAGCCCCCTAGCGGGAGGCCACCTGTACAATGAGCAGTTCTTC; CDR3 protein: CASSPLAGGHLYNEQFF
D gene: .; J gene: TRBJ2-1; V gene: TRBV7-3; clone size: .; CDR3 DNA: TGTGCCAGCAGCTTACGGGGGCAGGGGTACAATGAGCAGTTCTTC; CDR3 protein: CASSLRGQGYNEQFF
D gene: .; J gene: TRBJ2-7; V gene: TRBV18; clone size: .; CDR3 DNA: TGTGCCAGCTCACCACCCACCTCCTACGAGCAGTACTTC; CDR3 protein: CASSPPTSYEQYF
D gene: .; J gene: TRBJ2-3; V gene: TRBV5-4; clone size: .; CDR3 DNA: TGTGCCAGCAGCTTGGATGGCCCTTTCTCTGGGAGCACAGATACGCAGTATTTT; CDR3 protein: CASSLDGPFSGSTDTQYF
D gene: TRBD1; J gene: TRBJ2-3; V gene: TRBV6-1; clone size: .; CDR3 DNA: TGTGCCAGCAGTGGGCAGGGGGTATCAGATACGCAGTATTTT; CDR3 protein: CASSGQGVSDTQYF
D gene: TRBD1; J gene: TRBJ2-6; V gene: TRBV7-8; clone size: .; CDR3 DNA: TGTGCCAGCTTTAGACAGGGGACTTCTGGGGCCAACGTCCTGACTTTC; CDR3 protein: CASFRQGTSGANVLTF
D gene: .; J gene: TRBJ2-7; V gene: TRBV15; clone size: .; CDR3 DNA: TGTGCCACCAGCCCAGGACGGAGCTCCTACGAGCAGTACTTC; CDR3 protein: CATSPGRSSYEQYF
D gene: .; J gene: TRBJ1-1; V gene: TRBV5-4; clone size: few; CDR3 DNA: TGTGCCAGCAGCTTGGACAGTTACACTGAAGCTTTCTTT; CDR3 protein: CASSLDSYTEAFF
D gene: .; J gene: TRBJ2-3; V gene: TRBV2; clone size: .; CDR3 DNA: TGTGCCAGCAGTCCGGGGAAGTCCTGGGGCGATAGCACAGATACGCAGTATTTT; CDR3 protein: CASSPGKSWGDSTDTQYF
D gene: .; J gene: TRBJ2-2; V gene: TRBV7-2; clone size: .; CDR3 DNA: TGTGCCAGCAGCCCCACATGGACCCGGGAGCTGTTTTTT; CDR3 protein: CASSPTWTRELFF
D gene: .; J gene: TRBJ1-2; V gene: TRBV5-6; clone size: .; CDR3 DNA: TGTGCCAGCAGCTTGGGTTTATTTTGCACCTTC; CDR3 protein: CASSLGLFCTF
D gene: TRBD2; J gene: TRBJ2-2; V gene: TRBV29-1; clone size: .; CDR3 DNA: TGCAGCGTTGCCGGGACTAGCGGGAGAAGGTCACCCGGGGAGCTGTTTTTT; CDR3 protein: CSVAGTSGRRSPGELFF
D gene: TRBD2; J gene: TRBJ2-1; V gene: TRBV5-1; clone size: .; CDR3 DNA: TGCGCCAGCAGCTTGCCGGGGACTAGCGGAACCTCCTACAATGAGCAGTTCTTC; CDR3 protein: CASSLPGTSGTSYNEQFF
D gene: .; J gene: TRBJ2-1; V gene: TRBV19; clone size: .; CDR3 DNA: TGTGCCAGTAGTATAGCTAGTTACAATGAGCAGTTCTTC; CDR3 protein: CASSIASYNEQFF
D gene: .; J gene: TRBJ2-3; V gene: TRBV11-2; clone size: .; CDR3 DNA: TGTGCCAGCAGCCAACGCGGCGGAGTTAGTACAGATACGCAGTATTTT; CDR3 protein: CASSQRGGVSTDTQYF